This T cell receptor (beta chain) appears in the sequencing data of a study of response to subunit inactivated influenza vaccine. General study findings and limits: The study's authors posited that every seasonal influenza vaccination enlists few new T cells.

Regarding this clonotype: The antigen remains unidentified.

The CDR3 sequence is 16 residues long. V lost 5 bases and J 1 base, leaving 16 bases between the germline ends. Germline V CDR1 and CDR2: MDHEN, SYDVKM. TCRdb re-analysed the RT-PCR reads in MiXCR, keeping a single row per CDR3 protein. This table holds around 710,000 distinct CDR3 sequences, about 15% found once. This chain connects TRBV28 to TRBJ2-3; TRBD1 might be the D (6 bases). The receptor comes from a man aged 50-60 years who received an inactivated influenza vaccine. The sample here was PBMCs from blood, taken approximately 15 days before vaccination. As DNA, the CDR3 is TGTGCCAGCAGTGCCATCCGCAGGGGAGGCACAGATACGCAGTATTTT. Translated, it gives CASSAIRRGGTDTQYF.